This entry lists 19 T cell receptor beta chains sequenced from one sample in a study of cytomegalovirus exposure and HLA in healthy donors. Amplification used 60 Vbeta primers and 13 Jbeta primers. Clones were read by immunoSEQ multiplex PCR, and TCRdb kept only the in-frame ones, dropping some. The sample has roughly 140,000 clones, around three fifths seen once. The sample was PBMCs. These receptors all come from a woman under 40 in good health and CMV-seropositive.

The CDR3 region is CASSLHTNNEQFF. In DNA form, the CDR3 reads TGCGCCAGCAGCTTACACACTAACAATGAGCAGTTCTTC. The chain links TRBV5-1 to TRBJ2-1; D ambiguous. The germline V gene encodes CDR1 SGHRS and CDR2 YFSETQ. V was shortened by 2 bases and J by 5 bases, with 8 bases between the two germline ends. The CDR3 spans 13 residues.

The V and J genes are TRBV2 and TRBJ2-3; 7 bases align to TRBD2. J gave up 6 bases and V 7 bases, and 7 bases lay outside the gene matches. The CDR3 has 13 amino acids. Germline values: CDR1 SNHLY, CDR2 FYNNEI. The CDR3 DNA sequence: TGTGCCAGCATCTCGTGGCGGGAGGATACGCAGTATTTT. The encoded protein is CASISWREDTQYF.

This clone was seen more than once but under ten times. J is TRBJ1-2 and V is TRBV7-9; 8 bases fit TRBD1. The CDR3 sequence is 14 residues long. Unmatched junction bases numbered 10, after V lost 5 bases and J lost 8 bases. Germline loops: CDR1 SEHNR, CDR2 FQNEAQ (reference sequence). The CDR3 region has the DNA TGTGCCAGCAGCGCCCAGACAGGGGCCCACGGCTACACCTTC. Translating gives CASSAQTGAHGYTF.

Only a few counts were recorded for this clone. This chain connects TRBV27 to TRBJ2-2, with D tentatively TRBD1 (5 bases). V lost 4 bases to trimming and J lost 4 bases, with 7 bases between them. The CDR3 covers 13 residues. Per the germline V gene, CDR1 is MNHEY and CDR2 is SMNVEV (reference sequence). CDR3 sequence: CASSSGFTGELFF. CDR3 nucleotide sequence: TGTGCCAGCAGTTCAGGGTTCACCGGGGAGCTGTTTTTT.

In this sample, this clone turned up a few times. CDR3 DNA sequence: TGTGCCAGCAGCTTGTTCGGTAGCGGGACACTCTACGAGCAGTACTTC. The encoded protein is CASSLFGSGTLYEQYF. The chain has TRBV11-2 and TRBJ2-7; TRBD2 agrees at 8 bases. The CDR3 runs to 16 residues. Germline CDR1 reads SGHAT; CDR2 reads FQNNGV. The V segment lost 3 bases and the J segment 3 bases; nucleotides outside the gene matches: 10.

This chain joins TRBV4-1 and TRBJ1-4; perhaps TRBD1 as D (6 bases). Per the germline V gene, CDR1 is MGHRA and CDR2 is YSYEKL. Trimming removed 7 bases at V and 1 base at J, with 10 bases between. This CDR3 is 14 amino acids long. The CDR3: CASNRTETNEKLFF. The CDR3 region has the DNA TGCGCCAGCAATCGGACAGAAACTAATGAAAAACTGTTTTTT.

The chain couples TRBV5-1 to TRBJ2-7; D gene ambiguous. Germline V gene sequence: CDR1 SGHRS, CDR2 YFSETQ. V lost 4 bases and J 2 bases, leaving 13 bases between the germline ends. The CDR3 sequence is 14 residues long. This chain's CDR3 is CASSLDVRTYEQYF. Written as DNA, the CDR3 is TGCGCCAGCAGCCTAGATGTAAGGACCTACGAGCAGTACTTC. Drawing the rest from reference TRBV5-1 and TRBJ2-7, the complete variable domain is KAGVTQTPRYLIKTRGQQVTLSCSPISGHRSVSWYQQTPGQGLQFLFEYFSETQRNKGNFPGRFSGRQFSNSRSEMNVSTLELGDSALYLCASSLDVRTYEQYFGPGTRLTVT.

The V gene is TRBV5-5, the J gene TRBJ1-4; 9 bases are shared with TRBD1. Trimming cost V 4 bases and J 8 bases; bases outside gene matches: 9. Germline CDR1 is SGHKS and CDR2 is YYEKEE (reference sequence). The CDR3 has 15 amino acids. The CDR3 DNA follows: TGTGCCAGCAGCATGGTAGGGACAGGGTGGGAAAAACTGTTTTTT. This sequence encodes CASSMVGTGWEKLFF.

V is TRBV2 and J is TRBJ2-6; a possible D gene is TRBD2 (6 bases). The CDR3 extends over 14 amino acids. Germline CDR1 is SNHLY and CDR2 is FYNNEI. V was pared by 7 bases and J by 0 bases, with 7 bases between. The CDR3 protein is CASTGSSGANVLTF. The DNA of the CDR3 is TGTGCCAGCACCGGGAGCTCTGGGGCCAACGTCCTGACTTTC.

This chain's CDR3 is CASSPEGVGEQYF. CDR3 nucleotides: TGTGCCAGCAGTCCGGAGGGTGTGGGTGAGCAGTACTTC. The chain links TRBV2 to TRBJ2-7, with a weak D call TRBD2 (6 bases). Trimming pared 5 bases from V and 7 bases from J, leaving 15 bases between. Germline loops: CDR1 SNHLY, CDR2 FYNNEI. The CDR3 runs 13 residues.

V usage is TRBV5-6 and J usage is TRBJ1-5; D unclear. V gave up 3 bases and J gave up 3 bases, with 4 bases separating them. The CDR3 covers 12 residues. Looked up from germline, CDR1 is SGHDT and CDR2 is YYEEEE. CDR3 residues: CASSWANQPQHF. In DNA form, the CDR3 reads TGTGCCAGCAGCTGGGCCAATCAGCCCCAGCATTTT.

Only a few counts were recorded for this clone. CDR3: CASSPDRYNEQFF. Here the CDR3 DNA reads TGTGCCAGCAGCCCGGACAGGTACAATGAGCAGTTCTTC. This chain links TRBV7-3 with TRBJ2-1, with 7 bases matching TRBD1. The CDR3 totals 13 residues. J lost 4 bases, V lost 5 bases, and 2 bases had no gene match. Germline assignment: CDR1 SGHTA and CDR2 FQGTGA.

The chain is built from TRBV2 and TRBJ2-7, with 9 positions matching TRBD2. Germline lookup yields CDR1 SNHLY and CDR2 FYNNEI. V trimming: 6 bases; J trimming: 0 bases; junction bases outside the gene matches: 9. The CDR3 has 16 residues. The chain's CDR3 is CASSVSAGGLSYEQYF. The CDR3 region has the DNA TGTGCCAGCAGCGTCTCAGCGGGGGGTCTCTCCTACGAGCAGTACTTC.

V is TRBV19 and J is TRBJ2-7, with 7 bases fitting TRBD2. The CDR3 sequence is 13 residues long. The germline CDR1 and CDR2 sequences are LNHDA and SQIVND (reference sequence). V dropped 5 bases and J dropped 1; count of bases not matched to a gene: 2. This chain's CDR3 is CASSAGLSYEQYF. The CDR3 DNA is TGTGCCAGTAGTGCGGGACTATCCTACGAGCAGTACTTC. The full variable domain, rest sourced from reference TRBV19 and TRBJ2-7, is DGGITQSPKYLFRKEGQNVTLSCEQNLNHDAMYWYRQDPGQGLRLIYYSQIVNDFQKGDIAEGYSVSREKKESFPLTVTSAQKNPTAFYLCASSAGLSYEQYFGPGTRLTVT.

V gene TRBV4-2 combines with J gene TRBJ1-1; TRBD1 agrees at 9 bases. V trimming: 5 bases; J trimming: 4 bases; junction bases outside the gene matches: 5. CDR3 length: 14 amino acids. Germline V gene data show CDR1 as LGHNA and CDR2 as YNFKEQ. CDR3 amino acids: CASSAGQGITEAFF. CDR3 nucleotide sequence: TGTGCCAGCAGCGCGGGACAGGGAATCACTGAAGCTTTCTTT.

The sample holds a few counts of this clone. The V call is TRBV30, the J call TRBJ2-7, with D perhaps matching TRBD1 (6 bases). The germline V gene encodes CDR1 GTSNPN and CDR2 SVGIG (reference sequence). The CDR3 totals 13 residues. V was cut by 1 base and J by 6 bases, with 13 bases left in between. The CDR3 region is CAWSEQGPSEQYF. The CDR3 DNA reads as TGTGCCTGGAGTGAACAGGGACCCTCCGAGCAGTACTTC.

The V gene is TRBV6-1, the J gene TRBJ2-4; the match to TRBD2 covers 8 bases. Trimming cost V 2 bases and J 6 bases; bases outside gene matches: 6. Per germline, CDR1 MNHNS and CDR2 SASEGT. This CDR3 spans 15 amino acids. Here the CDR3 DNA reads TGTGCCAGCAGTGAACAGGGGACTAGACTAAACATTCAGTACTTC. Translation: CASSEQGTRLNIQYF.

This sequence joins TRBV5-1 and TRBJ2-7; the match to TRBD2 covers 9 bases. This CDR3 spans 15 amino acids. Germline trimming cut 2 bases from V and 1 base from J; bases unmatched to any gene: 4. Germline CDR1 SGHRS, CDR2 YFSETQ. The CDR3 loop reads CASSFGLALSYEQYF. For the CDR3, the DNA is TGCGCCAGCAGCTTCGGACTAGCGCTGTCCTACGAGCAGTACTTC.

This clone was observed a handful of times. V and J are TRBV29-1 and TRBJ1-2; perhaps TRBD1 as D (5 bases). The CDR3 contains 13 residues. Germline CDR1 and CDR2: SQVTM and ANQGSEA. The ends were cut back, 3 bases at V and 4 bases at J, with 12 bases in the middle. CDR3 region: CSVEQGLGYGYTF. Written as DNA, the CDR3 is TGCAGCGTTGAGCAGGGTTTAGGCTATGGCTACACCTTC.